This T cell receptor beta chain was retrieved from a study of T cells after yellow fever vaccination. Germline V gene lookup returns CDR1 SEHNR and CDR2 FQNEAQ (reference sequence). V shed 4 bases and J shed 4 bases, with 10 bases lying between them. CDR3 length: 13 residues. A 5'RACE template-switching step, the method used to make TCR cDNA, added a universal primer site and UMIs. TCRdb reanalysed the 5' RACE reads using MiXCR and keeps one entry per CDR3 protein. The repertoire includes about 630,000 distinct CDR3 sequences, about 12% of them detected once, and under 15% sits in the top ten. The source was PBMCs, collected on the day of the yellow fever booster vaccination. The chain recombines TRBV7-9 with TRBJ2-5, with a weak D call TRBD1 (5 bases). The source of this sequence is a man aged 25 to 40 who received the YFV17D yellow fever vaccine. The CDR3 DNA reads as TGTGCCAGCAGCTGGGGCATGGGAGAGACCCAGTACTTC. It is translated as CASSWGMGETQYF.